This is a list of T cell receptor beta chains from one sample in a study of identical twins. In TCRdb, the 5' RACE reads were re-called with MiXCR into one record per CDR3 protein. The sample lists around 250,000 distinct CDR3 sequences; about 9% were seen once. This sample also appeared in a second study, on yellow fever vaccine responses in identical twins.

The sample consisted of CD8+ T cells sorted from blood. These receptors were obtained from a woman aged 18-35 years in good health. The CDR3 runs from the conserved cysteine through the conserved F or W. Each record gives: J gene, D gene, clone size, V gene, CDR3 DNA, CDR3 protein. A D gene is named only where the DNA matches it firmly. The size field is filled for only some rows; it gives once, few, many or a size class.

TRBJ2-1 | TRBD2 | few | TRBV6-4 | TGTGCCAGCCCAGCCAAGCGGGGGGAATACAATGAGCAGTTCTTC | CASPAKRGEYNEQFF
TRBJ2-7 | NA | few | TRBV7-9 | TGTGCCAGCAGCCCATCCGGAGGCCAGACCTACGAGCAGTACTTC | CASSPSGGQTYEQYF
TRBJ2-7 | TRBD1 | many | TRBV15 | TGTGCCACCAGCACGAGGGACAGCACTCAAACCTACGAGCAGTACTTC | CATSTRDSTQTYEQYF
TRBJ1-1 | TRBD1 | many | TRBV29-1 | TGCAGCGTTGAAGCCCCTGACAGGGCCCTCATGAACACTGAAGCTTTCTTT | CSVEAPDRALMNTEAFF
TRBJ1-5 | NA | NA | TRBV12-3/TRBV12-4 | TGTGCCAGCAGCACCGACCTGAGACTTTATAGCAATCAGCCCCAGCATTTT | CASSTDLRLYSNQPQHF
TRBJ2-1 | TRBD2 | once | TRBV2 | TGTGCCAGCAATAAGGGACTACCACCGCGGGGGTCCTACAATGAGCAGTTCTTC | CASNKGLPPRGSYNEQFF
TRBJ2-1 | NA | few | TRBV30 | TGTGCCTGGAACGACGGTACTGAGCAGTTCTTC | CAWNDGTEQFF
TRBJ2-7 | NA | few | TRBV7-8 | TGTGCCAGCAGCTCCCGGGGTCTGGGGGGCTACGAGCAGTACTTC | CASSSRGLGGYEQYF
TRBJ2-4 | TRBD1 | many | TRBV4-3 | TGCGCCAGCAGCCAAGGGAGCCCGGGACAGCACCTAGCCAAAAACATTCAGTACTTC | CASSQGSPGQHLAKNIQYF
TRBJ2-7 | NA | many | TRBV4-3 | TGCGCCAGCAGCCAAGGTCCAGGACTCTCCTACGAGCAGTACTTC | CASSQGPGLSYEQYF
TRBJ2-3 | NA | NA | TRBV11-2 | TGTGCCAGCAGCTTAGGGGTAGCCGGGGAGACAGATACGCAGTATTTT | CASSLGVAGETDTQYF
TRBJ2-4 | TRBD1 | few | TRBV11-2 | TGTGCCAGCAGCCCTCAACCCCGGACAGGGTTCGCCAAAAACATTCAGTACTTC | CASSPQPRTGFAKNIQYF
TRBJ2-1 | NA | many | TRBV6-1 | TGTGCCAGCAGCTCTATGACAGCAACAGGGCTCCCATACAATGAGCAGTTCTTC | CASSSMTATGLPYNEQFF
TRBJ2-1 | NA | NA | TRBV5-6 | TGTGCCAGCAGCTCTCGGACCTACCTTTACAATGAGCAGTTCTTC | CASSSRTYLYNEQFF
TRBJ2-1 | NA | many | TRBV4-3 | TGCGCCAGCAGCCAAGATGTGCGGAGGAGCTCCTACAATGAGCAGTTCTTC | CASSQDVRRSSYNEQFF
TRBJ2-1 | NA | many | TRBV15 | TGTGCCACCAGCACCACCTCAACTAGTTACAATGAGCAGTTCTTC | CATSTTSTSYNEQFF
TRBJ2-7 | NA | few | TRBV29-1 | TGCAGCGTTGAAGATCCGGGCAGGGAGACCTACGAGCAGTACTTC | CSVEDPGRETYEQYF
TRBJ1-2 | TRBD1 | NA | TRBV9 | TGTGCCAGCAGCGCTCCATCCGGGACAGGGAACGTAGCTCCCCATGGCTACACCTTC | CASSAPSGTGNVAPHGYTF
TRBJ2-5 | NA | many | TRBV7-9 | TGTGCCAGCAGCCCCCCCGGACAGTCTCAAGAGACCCAGTACTTC | CASSPPGQSQETQYF
TRBJ1-3 | NA | few | TRBV6-5 | TGTGCCAGCAGTTACTCAGCTGGAAACACCATATATTTT | CASSYSAGNTIYF
TRBJ2-2 | TRBD2 | few | TRBV5-6 | TGTGCCAGCAGATTAGATAGGGACTACCGCACCGGGGAGCTGTTTTTT | CASRLDRDYRTGELFF
TRBJ1-2 | NA | many | TRBV4-3 | TGCGCCAGCAGCCAAGGGGTAGCACAGGTCTACGGCTACACCTTC | CASSQGVAQVYGYTF
TRBJ2-7 | NA | few | TRBV6-2/TRBV6-3 | TGTGCCAGCAGCGATGCGGGCAGGGAGTACGAGCAGTACTTC | CASSDAGREYEQYF
TRBJ2-3 | NA | NA | TRBV29-1 | TGCAGCGTTGAAGGAGGGGGCGGGGTGGATAACGCAGATACGCAGTATTTT | CSVEGGGGVDNADTQYF
TRBJ1-2 | TRBD1 | NA | TRBV28 | TGTGCCAGCAGCCAACCGACAGGGGTCTATGGCTACACCTTC | CASSQPTGVYGYTF
TRBJ2-3 | NA | few | TRBV11-2 | TGTGCCAGCAGCTTAGATCCGGGTCTAGGGCCGGCAGATACGCAGTATTTT | CASSLDPGLGPADTQYF
TRBJ2-7 | TRBD1 | NA | TRBV11-2 | TGTGCCAGCAGCGTCGGGACAGACTACGAGCAGTACTTC | CASSVGTDYEQYF
TRBJ1-1 | TRBD1 | NA | TRBV11-2 | TGTGCCAGCAGCTTAGGCCCAAACCGGGACAGGGGGCGAGGTGAAGCTTTCTTT | CASSLGPNRDRGRGEAFF
TRBJ2-1 | TRBD2 | NA | TRBV7-8 | TGTGCCAGCAGCCTAGGGGACTATCAGCATGAGCAGTTCTTC | CASSLGDYQHEQFF
TRBJ2-1 | TRBD2 | NA | TRBV2 | TGTGCCAGCAGTGAAGCGGCGGAGACTAGCGGTTACTCCTACAATGAGCAGTTCTTC | CASSEAAETSGYSYNEQFF
TRBJ2-7 | NA | many | TRBV9 | TGTGCCAGCAGCGTAACAGGGAACGCGTACGAGCAGTACTTC | CASSVTGNAYEQYF
TRBJ2-5 | TRBD1 | many | TRBV7-9 | TGTGCCAGCAGCTTAGTGGACCGGACAGGCCAAGAGACCCAGTACTTC | CASSLVDRTGQETQYF
TRBJ2-7 | NA | many | TRBV27 | TGTGCCAGCAGTCCCTTAGATCTCACTTACGAGCAGTACTTC | CASSPLDLTYEQYF
TRBJ2-5 | NA | few | TRBV29-1 | TGCAGCATACTGGCGTGGTACCAAGAGACCCAGTACTTC | CSILAWYQETQYF
TRBJ2-7 | NA | few | TRBV3-1 | TGTGCCAGCAGCCCCGCACGGACTGCCTACGTAGAGCAGTACTTC | CASSPARTAYVEQYF
TRBJ2-1 | TRBD1 | many | TRBV20-1 | TGCAGTGCTAGATCGGACAGGGGCATTTATGAGCAGTTCTTC | CSARSDRGIYEQFF
TRBJ2-7 | NA | NA | TRBV3-1 | TGTGCCAGCAGCCAAGATCCCCACCAGGGGAGGCGCGAGCAGTACTTC | CASSQDPHQGRREQYF
TRBJ1-6 | NA | NA | TRBV5-6 | TGTGCCAGCAGCTTCCGGGATTCCTATAATTCACCCCTCCACTTT | CASSFRDSYNSPLHF
TRBJ2-7 | TRBD1 | many | TRBV29-1 | TGCAGCGTTGAGACAGGGGGCTACGAGCAGTACTTC | CSVETGGYEQYF
TRBJ2-1 | TRBD1 | NA | TRBV6-1 | TGTGCCAGCAGGGACCGGGACAGGAGATACAATGAGCAGTTCTTC | CASRDRDRRYNEQFF
TRBJ2-3 | NA | few | TRBV10-3 | TGTGCCATCAGGGGGAGAAGCACAGATACGCAGTATTTT | CAIRGRSTDTQYF
TRBJ1-4 | NA | NA | TRBV3-1 | TGTGCCAGCAGCCAGCGCGCAGGGACCGGTAATGAAAAACTGTTTTTT | CASSQRAGTGNEKLFF
TRBJ2-5 | NA | few | TRBV29-1 | TGCAGCGTTGTCCCCAGGTACCAAGAGACCCAGTACTTC | CSVVPRYQETQYF
TRBJ1-1 | NA | few | TRBV30 | TGTGCCTGGACCGCGGGGGCGGGGAACACTGAAGCTTTCTTT | CAWTAGAGNTEAFF
TRBJ2-4 | NA | many | TRBV7-9 | TGTGCCAGCAGCTTAGATCCGAACATTCAGTACTTC | CASSLDPNIQYF
TRBJ2-1 | NA | NA | TRBV4-1 | TGCGCCAGCAGCCAAGATCTGGCTAGCAGCAAGAATGAGCAGTTCTTC | CASSQDLASSKNEQFF
TRBJ2-7 | TRBD1 | many | TRBV12-3/TRBV12-4 | TGTGCCAGCAGTGTCCGGGACAGGGAAGGGAACGAGCAGTACTTC | CASSVRDREGNEQYF
TRBJ2-7 | TRBD2 | few | TRBV7-9 | TGTGCCAGCAGCCCTCCAGCGGGAGGGTACTCCTACGAGCAGTACTTC | CASSPPAGGYSYEQYF
TRBJ2-1 | NA | few | TRBV5-1 | TGCGCCAGCAGCTTGCCCTCGAGCTCCTACAATGAGCAGTTCTTC | CASSLPSSSYNEQFF
TRBJ2-2 | NA | NA | TRBV11-2 | TGTGCCAGCAGCTTACTTCAGGCCGGGGAGCTGTTTTTT | CASSLLQAGELFF
TRBJ2-5 | NA | many | TRBV29-1 | TGCAGCGTTGTTGGGGGGCAGACCCCAGGGGAGACCCAGTACTTC | CSVVGGQTPGETQYF
TRBJ2-5 | NA | NA | TRBV13 | TGTGCCAGCAGGGACCAAAGCGGGCAAGAGACCCAGTACTTC | CASRDQSGQETQYF
TRBJ2-6 | NA | few | TRBV3-1 | TGTGCCAGCAGCCAAGGGGCGCCCTCTGGGGCCAACGTCCTGACTTTC | CASSQGAPSGANVLTF
TRBJ2-5 | TRBD1 | NA | TRBV4-1 | TGCGCCAGCAGCCCACGGGACAGCGGACAAGAGACCCAGTACTTC | CASSPRDSGQETQYF
TRBJ2-5 | TRBD1 | many | TRBV20-1 | TGCAGTGCTAGAGAAGGGGACAGGGGAGAGACCCAGTACTTC | CSAREGDRGETQYF
TRBJ2-3 | NA | few | TRBV6-1 | TGTGCCAGCAGTTATGCGCTACTAGATACGCAGTATTTT | CASSYALLDTQYF
TRBJ2-7 | NA | few | TRBV7-2 | TGTGCCAGCAGCTTAAATCGGGATTTCTGGGGCGAGCAGTACTTC | CASSLNRDFWGEQYF
TRBJ2-1 | TRBD2 | few | TRBV2 | TGTGCCAGCAGTTCCCCCGAGACTAGCGGGGGACCGAGCTCCTACAATGAGCAGTTCTTC | CASSSPETSGGPSSYNEQFF
TRBJ2-3 | NA | NA | TRBV7-9 | TGTGCCAGCAGCGCCCGGGACGGACCTTCGGCAGATACGCAGTATTTT | CASSARDGPSADTQYF
TRBJ2-7 | NA | many | TRBV21-1 | TGTGCCAGCAGCAAACCCGGGCTAGCGGCCTGCTACGAGCAGTACTTC | CASSKPGLAACYEQYF